The clone carrying this T cell receptor (beta chain) appeared a few times. Antigen unknown. The entry originates in a study of blood T cells in healthy people across ages. The CDR3 sequence is 17 residues long. Trimming removed 1 base at V and 0 bases at J, with 13 bases between. The germline V gene has CDR1 SEHNR and CDR2 FQNEAQ (reference sequence). A second PCR of about 7 to 12 cycles used a sample-barcoded 5' primer and a J-beta primer mix. TCRdb re-called the 5' RACE reads through MiXCR, storing one row per CDR3 protein. Of 600,000 to 800,000 distinct CDR3 sequences listed, roughly 20% were seen once; the top ten hold roughly 3.6%. Donors were systemically healthy Caucasian individuals from Russia aged about 6 to 95 years. In each sample, at least 6 million PBMCs were isolated. Study-level points and caveats: The authors considered diversity estimates from one million T cells to be underestimates.

What was sequenced was blood. The V gene is TRBV7-9, the J gene TRBJ1-5, with D unresolved. This sequence originates from a man between 65 and 79 years old in good health. The DNA of the CDR3 is TGTGCCAGCAGCTTAGGCTCAGGTTCCTATAGCAATCAGCCCCAGCATTTT. It specifies CASSLGSGSYSNQPQHF.